These 31 T cell receptor beta chains were sequenced from one sample in a study of cytomegalovirus exposure and HLA in healthy donors (dated by TCRdb to the late 2010s). Library prep was done by the immunoSEQ multiplex PCR assay. Here the immuneACCESS table is served through TCRdb, limited to in-frame sequences with V and J called. Missing clones are a known gap in these copies; in checked studies unresolved V genes cover under half, and the rest lacks a known reason. This sample has 40,000 to 60,000 clones in its table, and 94% of those were observed once. The ten biggest clones cover approximately 7.8% of the sample. Specimen: PBMCs. The receptors were sampled from a woman under 30 in good health and CMV-seropositive.

A single count supports this clone. The chain is built from TRBV20-1 and TRBJ2-5; 7 bases line up with TRBD1. The CDR3 is 11 residues long. With 4 bases clipped from V and 5 bases from J, the junction kept 1 base outside the gene matches. Germline CDR1 is DFQATT and CDR2 is SNEGSKA (reference sequence). CDR3 nucleotide sequence: TGCAGTGCTACCAGGGGGGAGACCCAGTACTTC. Residues: CSATRGETQYF.

The V and J genes are TRBV29-1 and TRBJ1-2; D not certain. Germline V gene lookup returns CDR1 SQVTM and CDR2 ANQGSEA. This CDR3 has 12 residues. Trimming left V 3 bases short and J 5 bases short, with 10 bases between. Here the CDR3 DNA reads TGCAGCGTTGACTGGCGGTCGTATGGCTACACCTTC. Translating gives CSVDWRSYGYTF.

The V and J genes are TRBV5-6 and TRBJ2-1, with a tentative D call TRBD2 (6 bases). The ends were cut back, 2 bases at V and 7 bases at J, with 19 bases in the middle. CDR1 is SGHDT, CDR2 YYEEEE, per germline. This CDR3 has 16 amino acids. The CDR3 protein is CASSFGLVGRGNEQFF. The CDR3 DNA follows: TGTGCCAGCAGCTTCGGGCTAGTGGGACGGGGGAATGAGCAGTTCTTC.

As DNA, the CDR3 is TGCAGCGTTGTCAGCGGGGCGGGGAACACTGAAGCTTTCTTT. Encoded protein: CSVVSGAGNTEAFF. This chain connects TRBV29-1 to TRBJ1-1, with TRBD1 as a possible D gene (5 bases). The CDR3 consists of 14 residues. Germline V gives CDR1 SQVTM, CDR2 ANQGSEA. V was cut by 4 bases and J by 1 base, with 13 bases left in between.

V and J are TRBV7-9 and TRBJ2-7; 9 nucleotides line up with TRBD2. J lost 4 bases, V lost 4 bases, and 5 bases had no gene match. The CDR3 is made up of 14 amino acids. CDR1 is SEHNR, CDR2 FQNEAQ, per germline (reference sequence). The CDR3 sequence is CASSSSGNRYEQYF. CDR3 DNA sequence: TGTGCCAGCAGCTCTAGCGGGAATAGGTACGAGCAGTACTTC.

The J gene is TRBJ2-3, the V gene TRBV27; tentatively, D is TRBD1 (5 bases). Trimming left V 5 bases short and J 3 bases short, with 6 bases between. The CDR3 length is 12 residues. Germline CDR1 reads MNHEY; CDR2 reads SMNVEV (reference sequence). CDR3 sequence reads: CASSRGTDTQYF. The CDR3 DNA reads as TGTGCCAGCAGTAGGGGAACAGATACGCAGTATTTT.

This clone is classed as medium-sized. The chain uses TRBV2 and TRBJ1-6; D is undetermined. Looked up from germline, CDR1 is SNHLY and CDR2 is FYNNEI. This CDR3 is built from 15 residues. The V end was cut by 6 bases, the J end by 7 bases, with 16 bases between. The CDR3 DNA follows: TGTGCCAGCAGGTCAGGATTAATAGACAATTCACCCCTCCACTTT. It encodes CASRSGLIDNSPLHF. The complete variable domain, with remaining parts taken from reference TRBV2 and TRBJ1-6, reads EPEVTQTPSHQVTQMGQEVILRCVPISNHLYFYWYRQILGQKVEFLVSFYNNEISEKSEIFDDQFSVERPDGSNFTLKIRSTKLEDSAMYFCASRSGLIDNSPLHFGNGTRLTVT.

The chain recombines TRBV5-6 with TRBJ1-5; 8 bases line up with TRBD1. The CDR3 length is 16 residues. After removal of 0 bases from V and 1 base from J, the junction contained 3 bases not matched to a gene. Per germline, CDR1 SGHDT and CDR2 YYEEEE. The CDR3 DNA is TGTGCCAGCAGCTTGGAAGGACAGGGAAGCAATCAGCCCCAGCATTTT. Encoded protein: CASSLEGQGSNQPQHF.

The chain combines TRBV2 with TRBJ1-4; D is uncertain. The CDR3 spans 18 residues. V lost 8 bases and J 5 bases, leaving 27 bases between the germline ends. The germline CDR1 and CDR2 sequences are SNHLY and FYNNEI. This chain's CDR3 is CASYPDWRGGRRNEKLFF. CDR3 coding DNA: TGTGCCAGCTACCCCGACTGGCGCGGAGGGCGGAGGAATGAAAAACTGTTTTTT.

The chain uses TRBV11-2 and TRBJ2-5, with TRBD2 as a possible D gene (6 bases). The germline V gene has CDR1 SGHAT and CDR2 FQNNGV. Trimming pared 2 bases from V and 1 base from J, leaving 17 bases between. CDR3 size: 17 residues. This CDR3 is CASSLQLAGVGQETQYF. The CDR3 DNA sequence: TGTGCCAGCAGCTTACAACTAGCCGGGGTCGGCCAAGAGACCCAGTACTTC.

The V call is TRBV4-1, the J call TRBJ2-3; D remains unclear. The V gene's germline CDR1 is MGHRA and CDR2 YSYEKL. V lost 2 bases and J 4 bases, leaving 10 bases between the germline ends. CDR3 length: 14 amino acids. The CDR3 reads CASSQFGVADTQYF. In DNA form, the CDR3 reads TGCGCCAGCAGCCAATTCGGAGTCGCAGATACGCAGTATTTT.

This clone has just one count. This rearrangement joins TRBV29-1 to TRBJ2-4; 12 bases are a match to TRBD2. The CDR3 totals 14 residues. The V segment lost 8 bases and the J segment 4 bases; nucleotides outside the gene matches: 6. Per germline, CDR1 SQVTM and CDR2 ANQGSEA. The CDR3, as DNA: TGCAGCTTCCGACTAGCGGGAGAAAAAAACATTCAGTACTTC. It is translated as CSFRLAGEKNIQYF.

In its sample, this clone was seen once. V is TRBV9 and J is TRBJ1-4; weak D call: TRBD1 (6 bases). Per the germline V gene, CDR1 is SGDLS and CDR2 is YYNGEE. The V end lost 4 bases, the J end lost 0 bases, and 22 bases lay between the germline ends. CDR3 length: 19 residues. In DNA form, the CDR3 reads TGTGCCAGCAGCCCTCGGACAGAATTTGTGGCGGCAACTAATGAAAAACTGTTTTTT. As protein: CASSPRTEFVAATNEKLFF.

This rearrangement joins TRBV7-6 to TRBJ2-1; TRBD2 agrees at 10 bases. Germline lookup yields CDR1 SGHVS and CDR2 FNYEAQ. The CDR3 is 20 amino acids. Losses at the gene ends were 3 bases for V and 4 bases for J; bases not matched to a gene: 18. CDR3 bases: TGTGCCAGCAGCTTCGGTAGCGGGAGGTCCGATAACATGCTATACAATGAGCAGTTCTTC. As protein: CASSFGSGRSDNMLYNEQFF.

CDR3 sequence: CASSHKEGGDYGYTF. The CDR3, as DNA: TGTGCCAGCTCACATAAGGAGGGCGGTGACTATGGCTACACCTTC. V gene TRBV18 combines with J gene TRBJ1-2; D is unresolved. Germline CDR1 is KGHSH and CDR2 is LQKENI. The CDR3 spans 15 residues. V lost 4 bases and J 3 bases, leaving 15 bases between the germline ends.

The chain is built from TRBV5-1 and TRBJ1-4; maybe TRBD1 (5 bases). The CDR3 loop spans 15 amino acids. V was shortened by 0 bases and J by 7 bases, with 13 bases between the two germline ends. Per the germline V gene, CDR1 is SGHRS and CDR2 is YFSETQ. The CDR3 sequence: CASSLAEGLGEKLFF. The CDR3 DNA reads TGCGCCAGCAGCTTGGCCGAGGGACTGGGTGAAAAACTGTTTTTT.

This clone showed up just once. The chain links TRBV6-4 to TRBJ2-6; the match to TRBD2 covers 7 bases. The CDR3 consists of 16 residues. V was pared by 6 bases and J by 0 bases, with 5 bases of the junction left unmatched. CDR1 MRHNA and CDR2 SNTAGT come from the germline V gene. CDR3 residues: CASSGGSHSGANVLTF. CDR3 DNA: TGTGCCAGCAGCGGGGGGTCCCACTCTGGGGCCAACGTCCTGACTTTC.

The rearrangement uses TRBV6-1 and TRBJ1-2; 8 nucleotides match TRBD1. The CDR3 is made up of 14 amino acids. Germline assignment: CDR1 MNHNS and CDR2 SASEGT. V shed 7 bases, J shed 6 bases, and the junction held 10 bases outside the gene matches. As DNA, the CDR3 is TGTGCCAGCAATCCAGGGGGCGTTATCGATGGCTACACCTTC. Its translation: CASNPGGVIDGYTF.

The chain couples TRBV28 to TRBJ2-1, with 12 bases aligning to TRBD2. Per germline, CDR1 MDHEN and CDR2 SYDVKM. Unmatched junction bases numbered 5, after V lost 6 bases and J lost 2 bases. This CDR3 has 16 amino acids. The CDR3 DNA reads as TGTGCCAGCAGGGGGCCTAGCGGGAGGGCCTACAATGAGCAGTTCTTC. It translates to CASRGPSGRAYNEQFF.

The chain uses TRBV4-1 and TRBJ1-5; maybe TRBD1 (5 bases). Trimming left V 1 base short and J 4 bases short, with 17 bases between. The CDR3 runs to 17 residues. From germline, CDR1 is MGHRA and CDR2 YSYEKL. In nucleotides, the CDR3 is TGCGCCAGCAGCCAAGGGGGAGGTGAGGGGAGAAATCAGCCCCAGCATTTT. It specifies CASSQGGGEGRNQPQHF.

The chain couples TRBV6-6 to TRBJ2-7; 9 bases agree with TRBD1. V trimming: 8 bases; J trimming: 4 bases; junction bases outside the gene matches: 6. This CDR3 spans 13 amino acids. The V gene's germline CDR1 is MNHNY and CDR2 SVGAGI (reference sequence). CDR3: CASGDRDFYEQYF. CDR3 DNA sequence: TGTGCCAGCGGGGACAGGGACTTTTACGAGCAGTACTTC.

The gene calls are TRBV7-9 and TRBJ2-5; D remains ambiguous. The CDR3 covers 13 residues. CDR1 is SEHNR, CDR2 FQNEAQ, per germline (reference sequence). The V and J ends lost 1 base and 1 base respectively, with 4 bases between them. CDR3: CASSLGAQETQYF. The CDR3 DNA sequence: TGTGCCAGCAGCTTAGGGGCCCAAGAGACCCAGTACTTC.

The chain is built from TRBV19 and TRBJ2-7; possibly TRBD1 for D (5 bases). Germline assignment: CDR1 LNHDA and CDR2 SQIVND (reference sequence). Between the trimmed V and J ends, which lost 8 bases and 0 bases, there was a span of 17 bases. This CDR3 spans 15 amino acids. The CDR3 region has the DNA TGTGCCAGTTCGATGGGGCTCCAGAGCTCCTACGAGCAGTACTTC. It yields the protein CASSMGLQSSYEQYF. Looking up the rest from reference TRBV19 and TRBJ2-7 gives the full variable domain: DGGITQSPKYLFRKEGQNVTLSCEQNLNHDAMYWYRQDPGQGLRLIYYSQIVNDFQKGDIAEGYSVSREKKESFPLTVTSAQKNPTAFYLCASSMGLQSSYEQYFGPGTRLTVT.

V gene TRBV19 combines with J gene TRBJ2-3; 11 bases fit TRBD2. The CDR3 length is 15 residues. From germline, CDR1 is LNHDA and CDR2 SQIVND (reference sequence). V shed 5 bases, J shed 4 bases, and the junction held 5 bases outside the gene matches. The CDR3 protein is CASSALAGGADTQYF. CDR3 in DNA: TGTGCCAGTAGTGCCTTAGCGGGAGGGGCAGATACGCAGTATTTT.

The chain joins TRBV6-6 to TRBJ2-5, with a weak D call TRBD2 (5 bases). Germline CDR1 reads MNHNY; CDR2 reads SVGAGI (reference sequence). This CDR3 is built from 14 residues. The V and J ends lost 2 bases and 0 bases respectively, with 7 bases between them. CDR3 loop: CASSYDYNQETQYF. The CDR3 bases are TGTGCCAGCAGTTACGACTACAACCAAGAGACCCAGTACTTC.

The chain is built from TRBV10-1 and TRBJ2-7, with D possibly being TRBD1 (6 bases). Deletions cut 2 bases from V and 4 bases from J, with 12 bases between. The germline V gene has CDR1 WNHNN and CDR2 SYGVQD (reference sequence). CDR3 length: 14 amino acids. The CDR3 DNA reads as TGCGCCAGCAGTGAGGGAATTCAGGGGTACGAGCAGTACTTC. Its translation: CASSEGIQGYEQYF.

This sequence joins TRBV15 and TRBJ1-2, with D maybe TRBD1 (5 bases). V lost 0 bases to trimming and J lost 2 bases, with 10 bases between them. CDR1 LNHNV and CDR2 YYDKDF come from the germline V gene (reference sequence). The CDR3 extends over 15 amino acids. The CDR3 DNA reads as TGTGCCACCAGCAGAGATCTGGGGGGGAACTATGGCTACACCTTC. Amino acid sequence: CATSRDLGGNYGYTF. Combining the CDR3 with reference TRBV15 and TRBJ1-2 gives the whole variable domain DAMVIQNPRYQVTQFGKPVTLSCSQTLNHNVMYWYQQKSSQAPKLLFHYYDKDFNNEADTPDNFQSRRPNTSFCFLDIRSPGLGDTAMYLCATSRDLGGNYGYTFGSGTRLTVV.

The chain has TRBV7-9 and TRBJ2-5; TRBD2 is a possible D gene (7 bases). The CDR3 runs to 13 residues. Trimming took 5 bases from V and 4 from J, leaving 11 bases between them. The germline V gene has CDR1 SEHNR and CDR2 FQNEAQ (reference sequence). CDR3 sequence (DNA): TGTGCCAGCAGCGATAGGGGGGGAGAGACCCAGTACTTC. Its translation: CASSDRGGETQYF.

This chain connects TRBV30 to TRBJ1-1; no reliable D call. This CDR3 has 12 residues. Between the trimmed V and J ends, which lost 3 bases and 4 bases, there was a span of 9 bases. Looked up from germline, CDR1 is GTSNPN and CDR2 is SVGIG (reference sequence). The CDR3 spells CAWRFGVTEAFF. CDR3 nucleotide sequence: TGTGCCTGGAGATTCGGGGTCACTGAAGCTTTCTTT.

The V and J genes are TRBV5-6 and TRBJ1-5; D remains ambiguous. Between the trimmed V and J ends, which lost 4 bases and 3 bases, there was a span of 11 bases. CDR1 SGHDT and CDR2 YYEEEE come from the germline V gene. CDR3 length: 14 residues. The CDR3 loop reads CASSPGIANQPQHF. CDR3 sequence (DNA): TGTGCCAGCAGCCCGGGGATTGCCAATCAGCCCCAGCATTTT.

This chain uses TRBV15 with TRBJ2-3; TRBD2 aligns across 9 bases. The CDR3 totals 16 residues. Germline V gene sequence: CDR1 LNHNV, CDR2 YYDKDF (reference sequence). V shed 3 bases, J shed 1 base, and the junction held 5 bases outside the gene matches. DNA of the CDR3: TGTGCCACCAGCAGGCGGCCTAGCGGGGGCACAGATACGCAGTATTTT. Protein sequence: CATSRRPSGGTDTQYF.